The entry that follows covers one T cell receptor beta chain sequence. Losses at the gene ends were 0 bases for V and 6 bases for J; bases not matched to a gene: 9. The CDR3 loop spans 16 amino acids. Germline V gene data show CDR1 as LNHNV and CDR2 as YYDKDF (reference sequence). Primers: 60 Vbeta forward and 13 Jbeta reverse. Data came from immunoSEQ multiplex PCR; TCRdb stores just in-frame clones and leaves some out. Of a few hundred thousand clones in the sample, around 80% were seen once. This entry is derived from a study of cytomegalovirus exposure and HLA in healthy donors. The TCR comes from a girl aged 2 to 9 in good health and CMV-seronegative. Sequencing input: PBMCs. V is TRBV15 and J is TRBJ2-7; 9 bases fit TRBD2. CDR3 bases: TGTGCCACCAGCAGAGAGCGGGAGGGCCCCTTTGGCGAGCAGTACTTC. Translated, it gives CATSREREGPFGEQYF.